This T cell receptor beta chain was obtained from a study of regulatory T cells in long-lasting Graves disease. CDR1 is LGHNA and CDR2 is YNFKEQ in the germline V gene. This CDR3 contains 16 residues. V dropped 1 base and J dropped 1 base, with 13 bases sitting between them. Researchers made TCR beta libraries by using iRepertoire HTBI primers and running Arm-PCR on CDR3 regions. TCRdb processed the multiplex PCR reads anew with MiXCR; each CDR3 protein has one entry. This table holds over 350,000 distinct CDR3 sequences, approximately 16% found once. Time point reported: newly diagnosed GD, antithyroid drugs for less than 3 months. With RNA extracted from PBMCs as input, the TCR library was made. The same sample was also used in a study of T cells in Graves' hyperthyroidism and ophthalmopathy. That paper notes: Diagnosis of hyperthyroidism was new in patients aged 18 to 65, and its duration was under 2 months.

The clonotype originates from a woman aged 40 to 50 with Graves disease. This sample comprised peripheral blood mononuclear cells (PBMCs), obtained at new diagnosis, from a patient treated with antithyroid drugs. This chain connects TRBV4-2 to TRBJ2-5; possible D gene TRBD2, 6 bases. CDR3 residues: CASSQAAGRGQETQYF. DNA for the CDR3: TGTGCCAGCAGCCAAGCTGCCGGGAGAGGCCAAGAGACCCAGTACTTC.